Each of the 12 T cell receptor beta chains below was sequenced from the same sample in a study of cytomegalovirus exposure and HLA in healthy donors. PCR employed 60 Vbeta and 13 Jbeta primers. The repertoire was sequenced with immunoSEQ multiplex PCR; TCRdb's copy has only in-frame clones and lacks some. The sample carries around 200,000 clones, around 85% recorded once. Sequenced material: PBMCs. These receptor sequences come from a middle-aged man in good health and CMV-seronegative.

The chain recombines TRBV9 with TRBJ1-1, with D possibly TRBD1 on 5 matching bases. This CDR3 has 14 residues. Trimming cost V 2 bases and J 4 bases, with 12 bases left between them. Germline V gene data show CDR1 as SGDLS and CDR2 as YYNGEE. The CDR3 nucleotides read TGTGCCAGCAGCGTCAGGGCTTTGGGCACTGAAGCTTTCTTT. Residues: CASSVRALGTEAFF.

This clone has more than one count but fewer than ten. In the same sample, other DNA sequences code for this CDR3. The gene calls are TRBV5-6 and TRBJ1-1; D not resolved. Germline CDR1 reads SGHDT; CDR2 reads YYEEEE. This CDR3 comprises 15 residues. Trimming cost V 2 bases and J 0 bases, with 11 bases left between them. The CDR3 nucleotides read TGTGCCAGCAGCTTATTAGGAGTCATGAACACTGAAGCTTTCTTT. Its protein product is CASSLLGVMNTEAFF.

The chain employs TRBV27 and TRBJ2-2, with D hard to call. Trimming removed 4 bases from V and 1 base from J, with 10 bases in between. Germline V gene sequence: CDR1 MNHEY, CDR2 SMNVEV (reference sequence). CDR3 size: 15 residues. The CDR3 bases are TGTGCCAGCAGTTCCCCATTTAGGAACACCGGGGAGCTGTTTTTT. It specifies CASSSPFRNTGELFF.

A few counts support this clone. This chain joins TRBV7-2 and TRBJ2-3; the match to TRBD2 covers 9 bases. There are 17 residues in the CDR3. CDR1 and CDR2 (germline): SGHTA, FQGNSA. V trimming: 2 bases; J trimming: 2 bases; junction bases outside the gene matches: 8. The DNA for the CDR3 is TGTGCCAGCAGCTTAATGTGGAGCGGGGGGCACACAGATACGCAGTATTTT. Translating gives CASSLMWSGGHTDTQYF. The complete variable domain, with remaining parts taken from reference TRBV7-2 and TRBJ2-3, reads GAGVSQSPSNKVTEKGKDVELRCDPISGHTALYWYRQSLGQGLEFLIYFQGNSAPDKSGLPSDRFSAERTGGSVSTLTIQRTQQEDSAVYLCASSLMWSGGHTDTQYFGPGTRLTVL.

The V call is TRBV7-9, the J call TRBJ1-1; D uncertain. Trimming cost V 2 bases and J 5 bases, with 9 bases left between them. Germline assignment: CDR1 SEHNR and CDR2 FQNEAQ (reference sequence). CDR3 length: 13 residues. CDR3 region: CASSLIAGTEAFF. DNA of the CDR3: TGTGCCAGCAGCTTAATCGCGGGAACTGAAGCTTTCTTT.

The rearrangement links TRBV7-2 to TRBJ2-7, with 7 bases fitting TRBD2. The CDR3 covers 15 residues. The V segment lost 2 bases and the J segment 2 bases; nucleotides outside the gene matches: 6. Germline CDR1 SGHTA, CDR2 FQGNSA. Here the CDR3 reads CASSLWASGTYEQYF. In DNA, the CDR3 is TGTGCCAGCAGCTTATGGGCTAGCGGCACCTACGAGCAGTACTTC. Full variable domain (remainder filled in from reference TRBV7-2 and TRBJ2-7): GAGVSQSPSNKVTEKGKDVELRCDPISGHTALYWYRQSLGQGLEFLIYFQGNSAPDKSGLPSDRFSAERTGGSVSTLTIQRTQQEDSAVYLCASSLWASGTYEQYFGPGTRLTVT.

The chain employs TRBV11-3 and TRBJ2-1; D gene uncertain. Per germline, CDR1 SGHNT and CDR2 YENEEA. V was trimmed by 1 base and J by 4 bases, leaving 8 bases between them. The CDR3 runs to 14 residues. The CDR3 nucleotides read TGTGCCAGCAGCTTAGGACACTTGTACAATGAGCAGTTCTTC. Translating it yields CASSLGHLYNEQFF. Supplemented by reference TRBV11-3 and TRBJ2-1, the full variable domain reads EAGVVQSPRYKIIEKKQPVAFWCNPISGHNTLYWYLQNLGQGPELLIRYENEEAVDDSQLPKDRFSAERLKGVDSTLKIQPAELGDSAVYLCASSLGHLYNEQFFGPGTRLTVL.

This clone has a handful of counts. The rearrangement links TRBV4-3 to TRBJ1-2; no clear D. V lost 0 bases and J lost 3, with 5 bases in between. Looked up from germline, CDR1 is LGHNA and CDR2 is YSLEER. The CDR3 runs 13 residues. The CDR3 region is CASSQERDYGYTF. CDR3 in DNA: TGCGCCAGCAGCCAAGAACGGGACTATGGCTACACCTTC.

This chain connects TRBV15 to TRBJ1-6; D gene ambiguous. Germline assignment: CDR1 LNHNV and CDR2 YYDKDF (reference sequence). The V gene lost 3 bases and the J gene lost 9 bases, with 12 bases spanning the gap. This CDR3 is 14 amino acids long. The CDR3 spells CATSSRRGGSPLHF. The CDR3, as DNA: TGTGCCACCAGCAGTCGCAGAGGCGGTTCACCCCTCCACTTT.

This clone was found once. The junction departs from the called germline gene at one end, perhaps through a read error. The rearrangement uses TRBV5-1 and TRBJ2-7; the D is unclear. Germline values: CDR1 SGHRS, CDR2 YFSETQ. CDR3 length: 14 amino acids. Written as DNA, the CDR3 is TGCGCCACCAGCTTAGCCTCCTCGACCTACGAGCAGTACTTC. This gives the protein CATSLASSTYEQYF.

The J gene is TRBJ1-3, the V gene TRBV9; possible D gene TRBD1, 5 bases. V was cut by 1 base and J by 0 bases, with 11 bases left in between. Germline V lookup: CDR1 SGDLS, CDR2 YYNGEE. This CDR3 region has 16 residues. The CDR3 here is CASSVQGALSGNTIYF. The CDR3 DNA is TGTGCCAGCAGCGTACAGGGCGCGCTCTCTGGAAACACCATATATTTT.

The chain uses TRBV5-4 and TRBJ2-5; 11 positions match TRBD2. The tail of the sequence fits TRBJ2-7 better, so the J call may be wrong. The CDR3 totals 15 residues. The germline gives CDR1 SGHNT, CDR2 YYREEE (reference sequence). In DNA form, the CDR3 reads TGTGCCAGCAGCTTAGGGACTAGCGGCACCTACGAGCAGTACTTC. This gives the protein CASSLGTSGTYEQYF.